The 21 T cell receptor beta chains presented below share a single source sample, sequenced in a study of blood T cell repertoires in COVID-19. Generated by immunoSEQ multiplex PCR, the TCRdb table keeps only in-frame clones and is missing some. The sample has more than 200,000 clones, 75% to 90% seen once; the top ten hold roughly 1.9%. Specimen: peripheral blood. All receptors come from a man between 25 and 39 years old with active or convalescent COVID-19.

As to this clone: At the DNA level, this CDR3 is encoded by other sequences in the same sample as well. This chain connects TRBV19 to TRBJ1-5; D is perhaps TRBD1 (5 bases). V gave up 2 bases and J gave up 7 bases, with 9 bases separating them. The CDR3 length is 13 residues. The V gene's germline CDR1 is LNHDA and CDR2 SQIVND (reference sequence). CDR3 DNA: TGTGCCAGTAGTATACAGGGTGGCCAGCCCCAGCATTTT. This sequence encodes CASSIQGGQPQHF.

This chain links TRBV5-1 with TRBJ2-3, with 10 bases that match TRBD1. Germline V gene data show CDR1 as SGHRS and CDR2 as YFSETQ. The length of the CDR3 is 15 residues. The trim removed 0 bases at V and 5 bases at J, leaving 3 bases unmatched. The CDR3 protein is CASSLADRGLDTQYF. The CDR3, as DNA: TGCGCCAGCAGCTTGGCGGACAGGGGGTTAGATACGCAGTATTTT.

V and J are TRBV5-5 and TRBJ1-2; 7 bases match TRBD1. Germline-derived CDR1 and CDR2 are SGHKS and YYEKEE (reference sequence). This CDR3 is 16 amino acids long. The V and J ends lost 4 bases and 3 bases, in that order; junction bases with no gene match: 12. Here the CDR3 DNA reads TGTGCCAGCAGCCCACTCCCGACAGGGACTGACTATGGCTACACCTTC. It encodes CASSPLPTGTDYGYTF. The full variable domain, its missing parts supplied by reference TRBV5-5 and TRBJ1-2, is DAGVTQSPTHLIKTRGQQVTLRCSPISGHKSVSWYQQVLGQGPQFIFQYYEKEERGRGNFPDRFSARQFPNYSSELNVNALLLGDSALYLCASSPLPTGTDYGYTFGSGTRLTVV.

CDR3 loop: CASSRYQDSGNTIYF. CDR3 coding DNA: TGTGCCAGTAGTCGGTACCAGGACTCTGGAAACACCATATATTTT. The rearrangement joins TRBV19 to TRBJ1-3; D gene uncertain. The V end lost 5 bases, the J end lost 0 bases, and 11 bases lay between the germline ends. Looked up from germline, CDR1 is LNHDA and CDR2 is SQIVND (reference sequence). The CDR3 sequence is 15 residues long.

The CDR3 spells CATSRDPGRTEAFF. The CDR3 nucleotides are TGTGCCACCAGCAGAGATCCTGGGCGAACTGAAGCTTTCTTT. The chain carries TRBV15 and TRBJ1-1; unclear D gene. CDR3 length equals 14 residues. V shed 0 bases and J shed 5 bases, with 10 bases lying between them. Germline V gene sequence: CDR1 LNHNV, CDR2 YYDKDF (reference sequence).

The chain carries TRBV3-1 (or the pseudogene TRBV3-2) and TRBJ1-2; 7 positions match TRBD1. CDR3 length equals 16 residues. With V trimmed by 1 base and J by 7 bases, 12 bases remained unmatched. Germline lookup yields CDR1 LGHDT and CDR2 YNNKEL (reference sequence). The CDR3 spells CASSQVSVGGVSGYTF. Here the CDR3 DNA reads TGTGCCAGCAGCCAAGTTTCAGTAGGGGGCGTTAGTGGCTACACCTTC.

The V call is TRBV7-9, the J call TRBJ2-7; possible D gene TRBD2, 5 bases. The CDR3 has 15 residues. Germline-derived CDR1 and CDR2 are SEHNR and FQNEAQ (reference sequence). The V gene lost 3 bases and the J gene lost 4 bases, with 16 bases spanning the gap. CDR3 sequence (DNA): TGTGCCAGCAGCTTTTCACTCCGGGGTGAATACGAGCAGTACTTC. It is translated as CASSFSLRGEYEQYF. The full variable domain, with the rest looked up from reference TRBV7-9 and TRBJ2-7, is DTGVSQNPRHKITKRGQNVTFRCDPISEHNRLYWYRQTLGQGPEFLTYFQNEAQLEKSRLLSDRFSAERPKGSFSTLEIQRTEQGDSAMYLCASSFSLRGEYEQYFGPGTRLTVT.

The genes are TRBV19 and TRBJ2-7; 10 positions match TRBD1. CDR1 and CDR2 (germline): LNHDA, SQIVND (reference sequence). Germline trimming cut 6 bases from V and 2 bases from J; bases unmatched to any gene: 4. The CDR3 length is 14 residues. The CDR3 sequence is CASSGTGDAYEQYF. In DNA form, the CDR3 reads TGTGCCAGTAGCGGGACAGGGGATGCCTACGAGCAGTACTTC.

This clone was seen a few times. The chain employs TRBV4-2 and TRBJ2-2; TRBD2 matches 11 bases. V was pared by 2 bases and J by 0 bases, with 8 bases of the junction left unmatched. CDR1 is LGHNA and CDR2 is YNFKEQ in the germline V gene. The CDR3 sequence is 19 residues long. CDR3 in amino acids: CASSQYLAGGHTNTGELFF. The CDR3 coding sequence is TGTGCCAGCAGCCAATATCTAGCGGGGGGACATACGAACACCGGGGAGCTGTTTTTT.

V usage is TRBV7-9 and J usage is TRBJ1-2, with no clear D. This CDR3 has 12 amino acids. Trimming removed 2 bases at V and 5 bases at J, with 6 bases between. CDR1 is SEHNR and CDR2 is FQNEAQ in the germline V gene (reference sequence). The CDR3 reads CASSLSGYGYTF. The CDR3 region has the DNA TGTGCCAGCAGCTTAAGCGGATATGGCTACACCTTC. The whole variable domain, remainder taken from reference TRBV7-9 and TRBJ1-2, is DTGVSQNPRHKITKRGQNVTFRCDPISEHNRLYWYRQTLGQGPEFLTYFQNEAQLEKSRLLSDRFSAERPKGSFSTLEIQRTEQGDSAMYLCASSLSGYGYTFGSGTRLTVV.

Comments on this clone: Different DNA sequences within this sample yield the same CDR3. The genes are TRBV5-1 and TRBJ1-2; weak D call: TRBD1 (6 bases). This CDR3 is 13 amino acids long. V was pared by 4 bases and J by 4 bases, with 11 bases between. Germline CDR1 and CDR2: SGHRS and YFSETQ. CDR3: CASSLEGGYGYTF. The CDR3 DNA follows: TGCGCCAGCAGCCTGGAAGGGGGCTATGGCTACACCTTC.

This chain links TRBV6-5 with TRBJ2-7; D perhaps matches TRBD2 (6 bases). CDR1 is MNHEY, CDR2 SVGAGI, per germline. There are 15 residues in the CDR3. The V end lost 6 bases, the J end lost 4 bases, and 19 bases lay between the germline ends. CDR3 coding DNA: TGTGCCAGCAGCCAAAATGCGGGGCCAACGTACGAGCAGTACTTC. Translation: CASSQNAGPTYEQYF.

This clone was recorded once. This chain uses TRBV5-1 with TRBJ2-2; 9 bases are a match to TRBD2. CDR3 length: 17 amino acids. Germline CDR1 reads SGHRS; CDR2 reads YFSETQ. J lost 5 bases, V lost 4 bases, and 12 bases had no gene match. The CDR3 region has the DNA TGCGCCAGCAGCCCCCTGCTAGGCGGGGGGGCGACCGGGGAGCTGTTTTTT. It codes for CASSPLLGGGATGELFF.

This sequence joins TRBV11-2 and TRBJ2-7; TRBD2 might be the D (6 bases). Germline CDR1 and CDR2: SGHAT and FQNNGV. This CDR3 region has 15 residues. With 1 base removed from V and 3 bases from J, the gap between germline ends came to 13 bases. Here the CDR3 reads CASSLGLEIVYEQYF. CDR3 nucleotides: TGTGCCAGCAGCTTAGGACTAGAGATTGTCTACGAGCAGTACTTC.

The chain employs TRBV9 and TRBJ2-7, with D possibly being TRBD1 (5 bases). The CDR3 sequence is 15 residues long. Germline V lookup: CDR1 SGDLS, CDR2 YYNGEE. Trimming removed 0 bases from V and 3 bases from J, with 13 bases in between. The CDR3 DNA is TGTGCCAGCAGCGTAGCTGCAGGGTTTAACTACGAGCAGTACTTC. This translates into CASSVAAGFNYEQYF.

The chain recombines TRBV10-2 with TRBJ1-5; no firm D call. Trimming removed 2 bases from V and 0 bases from J, with 11 bases in between. This CDR3 spans 16 amino acids. Germline V gives CDR1 WSHSY, CDR2 SAAADI. The CDR3, as DNA: TGCGCCAGCAGTGAGCCTTCGGGGAATAGCAATCAGCCCCAGCATTTT. This sequence encodes CASSEPSGNSNQPQHF.

V and J are TRBV19 and TRBJ1-1; tentatively, D is TRBD1 (6 bases). The CDR3 spans 15 residues. Germline V CDR1 and CDR2: LNHDA, SQIVND (reference sequence). The V end lost 4 bases, the J end lost 1 base, and 13 bases lay between the germline ends. DNA for the CDR3: TGTGCCAGTAGTACCTCGACAGGCGCGAACACTGAAGCTTTCTTT. It translates to CASSTSTGANTEAFF.

The chain recombines TRBV27 with TRBJ1-3, with unresolved D. The CDR3 is 14 residues long. Trimming removed 5 bases at V and 8 bases at J, with 16 bases between. The germline V gene has CDR1 MNHEY and CDR2 SMNVEV (reference sequence). In DNA form, the CDR3 reads TGTGCCAGCAGTCCCTCTAGAGGTACGGACACCATATATTTT. Its translation is CASSPSRGTDTIYF.

For this clone: Other DNA variants within this sample encode the same CDR3. The chain couples TRBV2 to TRBJ1-1; D unclear. Germline CDR1 is SNHLY and CDR2 is FYNNEI. Trimming pared 4 bases from V and 7 bases from J, leaving 4 bases between. This CDR3 is 10 amino acids long. CDR3 coding DNA: TGTGCCAGCAGTGTTCATGAAGCTTTCTTT. Protein product: CASSVHEAFF. The whole variable domain, filled in from reference TRBV2 and TRBJ1-1, reads EPEVTQTPSHQVTQMGQEVILRCVPISNHLYFYWYRQILGQKVEFLVSFYNNEISEKSEIFDDQFSVERPDGSNFTLKIRSTKLEDSAMYFCASSVHEAFFGQGTRLTVV.

J is TRBJ1-2 and V is TRBV14, with D possibly TRBD1 on 6 matching bases. Germline V gives CDR1 SGHDN, CDR2 FVKESK. V lost 1 base and J lost 8, with 17 bases in between. This CDR3 is 15 amino acids long. CDR3 sequence reads: CASSQVAGVVGGYTF. DNA for the CDR3: TGTGCCAGCAGCCAAGTGGCAGGGGTTGTAGGGGGCTACACCTTC.

This rearrangement joins TRBV2 to TRBJ1-6; no clear D gene. Trimming pared 5 bases from V and 8 bases from J, leaving 10 bases between. Germline lookup yields CDR1 SNHLY and CDR2 FYNNEI. This CDR3 spans 13 amino acids. DNA of the CDR3: TGTGCCAGCAGTTTGGAGAGCGATTCACCCCTCCACTTT. It specifies CASSLESDSPLHF.